One and the same sample provided the 15 T cell receptor beta chains below, sequenced in a study of blood T cell repertoires in COVID-19. Data came from immunoSEQ multiplex PCR; TCRdb stores just in-frame clones and leaves some out. Among 200,000 to 300,000 clones listed, about nine tenths were seen once. Material: peripheral blood. These receptors were collected from a woman aged 35 to 49 who had recovered from COVID-19.

The chain carries TRBV6-5 and TRBJ2-1; perhaps TRBD1 as D (6 bases). Trimming removed 2 bases from V and 1 base from J, with 9 bases in between. CDR1 is MNHEY, CDR2 SVGAGI, per germline. CDR3 length equals 15 residues. CDR3 sequence: CASSYAGQSYNEQFF. CDR3 DNA sequence: TGTGCCAGCAGTTACGCAGGACAGTCCTACAATGAGCAGTTCTTC.

The chain recombines TRBV4-3 with TRBJ1-3; 7 bases map to TRBD1. This CDR3 has 18 residues. Trimming removed 4 bases from V and 4 bases from J; junction bases left unmatched: 16. Germline V gene sequence: CDR1 LGHNA, CDR2 YSLEER. The DNA of the CDR3 is TGCGCCAGCAGCCGCAGAACCGGTGCGACAGGGCCAGGAAACACCATATATTTT. It encodes CASSRRTGATGPGNTIYF.

The rearrangement links TRBV5-4 to TRBJ2-7; tentatively, D is TRBD2 (7 bases). The CDR3 extends over 18 amino acids. Germline CDR1 and CDR2: SGHNT and YYREEE (reference sequence). The germline V and J ends were trimmed by 3 bases and 2 bases, with 24 bases remaining between them. The CDR3 bases are TGTGCCAGCAGCTCCTCCGGCGGGGGTCCTAAGGGGGCCTACGAGCAGTACTTC. It encodes CASSSSGGGPKGAYEQYF.

The chain combines TRBV5-6 with TRBJ2-5; 8 nucleotides line up with TRBD2. This CDR3 is 15 amino acids long. CDR1 and CDR2 (germline): SGHDT, YYEEEE. The junction had 12 bases not matched to a gene; V was cut back by 6 bases and J by 5 bases. CDR3 DNA sequence: TGTGCCAGCACCCCTCGGGGGGGCTATGGGGAGACCCAGTACTTC. It is translated as CASTPRGGYGETQYF.

The rearrangement links TRBV3-1 (or the pseudogene TRBV3-2) to TRBJ1-1, with TRBD1 matching over 10 bases. The CDR3 sequence is 17 residues long. CDR1 LGHDT and CDR2 YNNKEL come from the germline V gene (reference sequence). The J segment lost 4 bases and the V segment lost 4 bases, leaving 12 bases of the junction unmatched. Here the CDR3 DNA reads TGTGCCAGCAGCCCCCTCCGGGACAGGGGTTGGGGCACTGAAGCTTTCTTT. Protein sequence: CASSPLRDRGWGTEAFF.

Only a few counts were recorded for this clone. The J gene is TRBJ1-1, the V gene TRBV7-3; D is uncertain. V dropped 5 bases and J dropped 4 bases, with 11 bases sitting between them. The V gene's germline CDR1 is SGHTA and CDR2 FQGTGA. This CDR3 is built from 13 residues. Here the CDR3 reads CASSPQGSTEAFF. The CDR3 nucleotides are TGTGCCAGCAGCCCCCAAGGGAGCACTGAAGCTTTCTTT.

The gene calls are TRBV5-4 and TRBJ2-1, with 10 bases identical to TRBD2. V lost 3 bases, J lost 6 bases, and 9 bases stayed unmatched. Germline loops: CDR1 SGHNT, CDR2 YYREEE (reference sequence). The length of the CDR3 is 16 residues. CDR3 DNA sequence: TGTGCCAGCAGCTCCGGTGGGTCTAGCGGGGGCAATGAGCAGTTCTTC. It translates to CASSSGGSSGGNEQFF.

This clone was seen just once. The chain carries TRBV5-1 and TRBJ2-1; TRBD1 matches 9 bases. Germline V gene data show CDR1 as SGHRS and CDR2 as YFSETQ. The CDR3 spans 14 residues. Trimming at V came to 4 bases and at J to 8 bases, leaving 7 bases not matched to a gene. CDR3 in DNA: TGCGCCAGCAGCCGCGGGACAGGGTCCCATGAGCAGTTCTTC. Its translation is CASSRGTGSHEQFF. The full variable domain, completed using reference TRBV5-1 and TRBJ2-1, is KAGVTQTPRYLIKTRGQQVTLSCSPISGHRSVSWYQQTPGQGLQFLFEYFSETQRNKGNFPGRFSGRQFSNSRSEMNVSTLELGDSALYLCASSRGTGSHEQFFGPGTRLTVL.

The rearrangement uses TRBV6-5 and TRBJ1-2; TRBD1 aligns across 11 bases. The CDR3 extends over 13 amino acids. Per the germline V gene, CDR1 is MNHEY and CDR2 is SVGAGI. J gave up 10 bases and V 7 bases, and 8 bases lay outside the gene matches. CDR3 in amino acids: CASKGDRGEDYTF. CDR3 DNA sequence: TGTGCCAGCAAGGGGGACAGGGGGGAGGACTACACCTTC.

The rearrangement joins TRBV3-1 (or the pseudogene TRBV3-2) to TRBJ1-2; 7 bases line up with TRBD1. V was pared by 1 base and J by 8 bases, with 10 bases of the junction left unmatched. Germline V CDR1 and CDR2: LGHDT, YNNKEL (reference sequence). CDR3 size: 15 residues. The CDR3 DNA is TGTGCCAGCAGCCAAGGTCACAGGGGCCCGGGGGGCTACACCTTC. Residues: CASSQGHRGPGGYTF.

The chain carries TRBV5-1 and TRBJ2-7; tentatively, D is TRBD1 (6 bases). This CDR3 has 13 amino acids. The germline gives CDR1 SGHRS, CDR2 YFSETQ. The germline V and J ends were trimmed by 4 bases and 5 bases, with 13 bases remaining between them. This CDR3 reads CASSTLYRDEQYF. CDR3 in DNA: TGCGCCAGCAGCACCCTATACAGGGACGAGCAGTACTTC. The full variable domain, its missing parts supplied by reference TRBV5-1 and TRBJ2-7, is KAGVTQTPRYLIKTRGQQVTLSCSPISGHRSVSWYQQTPGQGLQFLFEYFSETQRNKGNFPGRFSGRQFSNSRSEMNVSTLELGDSALYLCASSTLYRDEQYFGPGTRLTVT.

The chain links TRBV4-1 to TRBJ2-1; TRBD2 is a possible D gene (6 bases). Per germline, CDR1 MGHRA and CDR2 YSYEKL. This CDR3 region has 14 residues. Trimming cost V 5 bases and J 10 bases, with 18 bases left between them. Here the CDR3 DNA reads TGCGCCAGCAGCTTTATCCTCGGGACTTGGGAGCAGTTCTTC. Translated, it gives CASSFILGTWEQFF.

This clone was seen a handful of times. The chain carries TRBV27 and TRBJ1-4; D might be TRBD1 (6 bases). Between the trimmed V and J ends, which lost 3 bases and 11 bases, there was a span of 28 bases. The CDR3 length is 18 residues. Germline V gene sequence: CDR1 MNHEY, CDR2 SMNVEV (reference sequence). The CDR3 nucleotides read TGTGCCAGCAGTTTCGACATTTGGACAGCCGTATCCTCTGTCAAACTGTTTTTT. It translates to CASSFDIWTAVSSVKLFF.

This chain uses TRBV30 with TRBJ1-6, with D possibly being TRBD1 (5 bases). The CDR3 is made up of 14 amino acids. Germline assignment: CDR1 GTSNPN and CDR2 SVGIG (reference sequence). V was shortened by 6 bases and J by 3 bases, with 12 bases between the two germline ends. The CDR3 DNA reads as TGTGCCTGTCGAAAGACAGTCTATAATTCACCCCTCCACTTT. Amino acid sequence: CACRKTVYNSPLHF.

The chain combines TRBV19 with TRBJ2-7; 8 bases agree with TRBD1. J gave up 2 bases and V 5 bases, and 2 bases lay outside the gene matches. The CDR3 totals 13 residues. Germline loops: CDR1 LNHDA, CDR2 SQIVND (reference sequence). CDR3 nucleotide sequence: TGTGCCAGTAGTTGGACAGGGCCCTACGAGCAGTACTTC. This sequence encodes CASSWTGPYEQYF.